The T cell receptor (beta chain) described here comes from a study of cytomegalovirus exposure and HLA in healthy donors. This clone was seen more than once but under ten times. Its target is not known. Points from the study as a whole: Later examination showed HLA-associated TCR beta chains had greater clonal expansion than equally common others.

It was with 60 Vbeta and 13 Jbeta primers that the PCR ran. Authors' data handling: The count from a later analysis was tens of millions of unique TCR beta chains, some 12 million of them shared. Profiled with immunoSEQ multiplex PCR; TCRdb holds only in-frame clones, not every one. The D gene and trimming were derived from the DNA, and the V and J assignments and clone size from that table. This sample yields about 130,000 clones, of which roughly 80% are seen a single time; 0.95% to 1.5% belongs to the top ten. CDR1 and CDR2 from the germline V gene are ENHRY and SYGVKD. The CDR3 loop spans 17 amino acids. With 4 bases clipped from V and 0 bases from J, the junction kept 6 bases outside the gene matches.

The chain is built from TRBV10-3 and TRBJ2-6; 7 bases are shared with TRBD1. This TCR was sampled from a boy aged 5-17 years in good health and CMV-seronegative. Sequenced input: PBMCs. The CDR3, as DNA: TGTGCCATCAGTGGCCTCCAGGGGGTCTCTGGGGCCAACGTCCTGACTTTC. This sequence encodes CAISGLQGVSGANVLTF.